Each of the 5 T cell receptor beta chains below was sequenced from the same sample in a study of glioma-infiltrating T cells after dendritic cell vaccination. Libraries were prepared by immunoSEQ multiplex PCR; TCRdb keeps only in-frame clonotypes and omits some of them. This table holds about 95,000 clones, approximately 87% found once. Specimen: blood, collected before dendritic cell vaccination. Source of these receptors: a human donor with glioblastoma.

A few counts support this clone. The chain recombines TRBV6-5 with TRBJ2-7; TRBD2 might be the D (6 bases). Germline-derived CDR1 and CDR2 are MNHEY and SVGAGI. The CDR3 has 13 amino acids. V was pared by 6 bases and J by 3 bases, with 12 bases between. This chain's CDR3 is CASSLASDYEQYF. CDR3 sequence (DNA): TGTGCCAGCAGCCTAGCGTCGGACTACGAGCAGTACTTC.

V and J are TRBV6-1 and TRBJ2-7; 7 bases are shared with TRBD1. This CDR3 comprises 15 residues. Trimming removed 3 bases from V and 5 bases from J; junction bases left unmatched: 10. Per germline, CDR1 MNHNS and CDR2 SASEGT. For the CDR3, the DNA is TGTGCCAGCAGTGAGCAGACAGGGATCCCCCACGAGCAGTACTTC. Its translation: CASSEQTGIPHEQYF.

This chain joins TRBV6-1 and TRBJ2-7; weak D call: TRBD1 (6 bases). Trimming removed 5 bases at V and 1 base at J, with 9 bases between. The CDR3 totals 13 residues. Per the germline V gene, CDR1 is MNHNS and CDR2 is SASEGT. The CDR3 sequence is CASSIDRSYEQYF. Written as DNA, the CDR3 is TGTGCCAGCAGTATAGACAGGTCCTACGAGCAGTACTTC.

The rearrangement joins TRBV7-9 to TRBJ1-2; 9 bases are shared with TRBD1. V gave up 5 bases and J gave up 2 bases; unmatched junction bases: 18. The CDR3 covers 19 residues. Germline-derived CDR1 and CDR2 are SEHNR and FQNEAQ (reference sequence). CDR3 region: CASSLVRRTGDFPNYGYTF. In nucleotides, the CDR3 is TGTGCCAGCAGCCTGGTGAGAAGGACAGGGGATTTTCCGAACTATGGCTACACCTTC. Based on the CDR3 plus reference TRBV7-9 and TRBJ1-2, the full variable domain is DTGVSQNPRHKITKRGQNVTFRCDPISEHNRLYWYRQTLGQGPEFLTYFQNEAQLEKSRLLSDRFSAERPKGSFSTLEIQRTEQGDSAMYLCASSLVRRTGDFPNYGYTFGSGTRLTVV.

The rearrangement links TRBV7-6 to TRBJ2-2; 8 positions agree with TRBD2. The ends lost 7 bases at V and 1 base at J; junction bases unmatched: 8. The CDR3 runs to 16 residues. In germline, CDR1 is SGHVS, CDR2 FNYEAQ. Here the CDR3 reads CASTRSSGGNTGELFF. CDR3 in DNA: TGTGCCAGCACCAGGTCCAGCGGGGGGAACACCGGGGAGCTGTTTTTT.